The 9 T cell receptor beta chains reported below all come from one sample, sequenced in a study of T cell changes during pregnancy in multiple sclerosis. Profiling relied on immunoSEQ multiplex PCR, and the TCRdb table lists in-frame clones only, not all of them. The repertoire holds tens of thousands of clones, around 93% seen once, with approximately 3.8% in the top ten. The sample here was CD8+ T cells from peripheral blood mononuclear cells, taken in the second trimester of pregnancy. These receptors originate from a female donor with multiple sclerosis, enrolled in a pregnancy study.

The chain links TRBV10-2 to TRBJ2-3; TRBD2 agrees at 13 bases. This CDR3 has 15 residues. Trimming removed 5 bases from V and 5 bases from J; junction bases left unmatched: 4. The germline CDR1 and CDR2 sequences are WSHSY and SAAADI. This chain's CDR3 is CASSPLAGGIDTQYF. CDR3 bases: TGCGCCAGCAGTCCACTAGCGGGAGGGATAGATACGCAGTATTTT.

The chain joins TRBV29-1 to TRBJ1-1; maybe TRBD1 (6 bases). The CDR3 has 12 amino acids. The V and J ends lost 7 bases and 1 base respectively, with 10 bases between them. Germline-derived CDR1 and CDR2 are SQVTM and ANQGSEA. In DNA, the CDR3 is TGCAGCGCCGCGACAGGGAACACTGAAGCTTTCTTT. Translating gives CSAATGNTEAFF. The full variable domain, in which reference TRBV29-1 and TRBJ1-1 provide the parts outside the CDR3, is SAVISQKPSRDICQRGTSLTIQCQVDSQVTMMFWYRQQPGQSLTLIATANQGSEATYESGFVIDKFPISRPNLTFSTLTVSNMSPEDSSIYLCSAATGNTEAFFGQGTRLTVV.

The rearrangement uses TRBV5-4 and TRBJ2-7; 10 bases fit TRBD1. The V gene's germline CDR1 is SGHNT and CDR2 YYREEE (reference sequence). The junction had 5 bases not matched to a gene; V was cut back by 4 bases and J by 4 bases. The CDR3 length is 14 residues. The CDR3 protein is CASSTDRGEYEQYF. CDR3 nucleotides: TGTGCCAGCAGCACGGACAGGGGGGAGTACGAGCAGTACTTC.

V and J are TRBV7-7 and TRBJ2-2, with 10 bases that match TRBD2. Germline trimming cut 0 bases from V and 6 bases from J; bases unmatched to any gene: 13. The CDR3 runs 19 residues. The germline V gene has CDR1 SSHAT and CDR2 FNYEAQ (reference sequence). CDR3 bases: TGTGCCAGCAGCTTAGCCGGGCCGCTAGCGGGAGAATCCGCCGGGGAGCTGTTTTTT. Translated: CASSLAGPLAGESAGELFF.

The V and J genes are TRBV21-1 and TRBJ2-1; the D segment call TRBD1 is taken from the table without a DNA check. TRBV21-1 is deemed a pseudogene. There are 13 residues in the CDR3. CDR3 coding DNA: TGTGCCAGCAGCAGGGGGCTCGACAATGAGCAGTTCTTC. Its protein is CASSRGLDNEQFF.

The CDR3 DNA sequence: TGTGCCAGCAGCTTAGGGGGTTCCCAGGGCAACGAGCAGTACTTC. This sequence encodes CASSLGGSQGNEQYF. The gene calls are TRBV13 and TRBJ2-7; TRBD1 might be the D (5 bases). The germline V gene has CDR1 PRHDT and CDR2 FYEKMQ (reference sequence). The CDR3 runs 15 residues. Trimming took off 0 bases at V and 5 bases at J, with 14 bases between the two ends.

The chain recombines TRBV14 with TRBJ1-2; D ambiguous. Germline CDR1 and CDR2: SGHDN and FVKESK. V was clipped by 1 base and J by 8 bases, with 17 bases between them. CDR3 length equals 15 residues. CDR3 sequence: CASSQVNSLSWGYTF. As DNA, the CDR3 is TGTGCCAGCAGCCAAGTTAACAGTCTCTCTTGGGGCTACACCTTC. The entire variable domain, with the rest obtained from reference TRBV14 and TRBJ1-2, is as follows: EAGVTQFPSHSVIEKGQTVTLRCDPISGHDNLYWYRRVMGKEIKFLLHFVKESKQDESGMPNNRFLAERTGGTYSTLKVQPAELEDSGVYFCASSQVNSLSWGYTFGSGTRLTVV.

The V call is TRBV7-6, the J call TRBJ2-1; D remains ambiguous. V was shortened by 5 bases and J by 0 bases, with 17 bases between the two germline ends. Germline V gene lookup returns CDR1 SGHVS and CDR2 FNYEAQ. The CDR3 has 17 amino acids. CDR3 in amino acids: CASSVELHPSSYNEQFF. The CDR3 coding sequence is TGTGCCAGCAGCGTAGAACTACATCCGAGCTCCTACAATGAGCAGTTCTTC.

The J gene is TRBJ2-7, the V gene TRBV13, with unresolved D. The CDR3 runs to 13 residues. V lost 0 bases and J lost 5, with 8 bases in between. The germline CDR1 and CDR2 sequences are PRHDT and FYEKMQ (reference sequence). The CDR3 DNA follows: TGTGCCAGCAGCTTAGGAAGCACCCACGAGCAGTACTTC. Translating gives CASSLGSTHEQYF.